Presented here are 18 T cell receptor beta chains from one specimen sequenced in a study of technical replicates of blood from a handful of donors. Sequencing used immunoSEQ multiplex PCR; TCRdb keeps in-frame clones, though not all of them. The table includes about 84,000 clones, 95% to 98% detected once. The specimen was T cells isolated from PBMCs. Receptors were obtained from a human donor in good health.

In nucleotides, the CDR3 is TGTGCCAGCAGCTTTGATAGCACTGAAGCTTTCTTT. Its protein product is CASSFDSTEAFF. The V and J genes are TRBV5-4 and TRBJ1-1; D uncertain. V was clipped by 2 bases and J by 4 bases, with 6 bases between them. The CDR3 length is 12 residues. CDR1 and CDR2 from the germline V gene are SGHNT and YYREEE (reference sequence).

V is TRBV7-2 and J is TRBJ2-7; D gene uncertain. The CDR3 length is 11 residues. V was clipped by 3 bases and J by 3 bases, with 3 bases between them. Germline CDR1 is SGHTA and CDR2 is FQGNSA. The CDR3 sequence: CASSFYYEQYF. The DNA for the CDR3 is TGTGCCAGCAGCTTCTACTACGAGCAGTACTTC. Complete variable domain (other parts from reference TRBV7-2 and TRBJ2-7): GAGVSQSPSNKVTEKGKDVELRCDPISGHTALYWYRQSLGQGLEFLIYFQGNSAPDKSGLPSDRFSAERTGGSVSTLTIQRTQQEDSAVYLCASSFYYEQYFGPGTRLTVT.

This chain links TRBV28 with TRBJ2-1; 9 positions match TRBD2. The ends lost 2 bases at V and 4 bases at J; junction bases unmatched: 15. The CDR3 has 19 residues. Germline loops: CDR1 MDHEN, CDR2 SYDVKM. The CDR3 bases are TGTGCCAGCAGTTTAGCGTCGACTAGCGGAGGGATTGGTTACAATGAGCAGTTCTTC. Encoded protein: CASSLASTSGGIGYNEQFF.

The V and J genes are TRBV27 and TRBJ2-7; TRBD1 aligns across 7 bases. Trimming took 3 bases from V and 4 from J; bases not matched to a gene: 15. The CDR3 loop spans 17 amino acids. Per the germline V gene, CDR1 is MNHEY and CDR2 is SMNVEV (reference sequence). DNA of the CDR3: TGTGCCAGCAGTTTCGAGGTGAGGGGGCCTTACGGTTACGAGCAGTACTTC. Protein product: CASSFEVRGPYGYEQYF.

This clone was recorded once. The chain is built from TRBV29-1 and TRBJ2-3; D remains unclear. Trimming removed 6 bases at V and 6 bases at J, with 13 bases between. The germline gives CDR1 SQVTM, CDR2 ANQGSEA. This CDR3 is built from 12 residues. The CDR3 loop is CSVRTGTDTQYF. Written as DNA, the CDR3 is TGCAGCGTCCGCACGGGTACGGATACGCAGTATTTT.

The chain combines TRBV11-1 with TRBJ2-2; D is perhaps TRBD1 (6 bases). The V and J ends lost 2 bases and 6 bases respectively, with 19 bases between them. This CDR3 region has 17 residues. CDR1 is SGHAT, CDR2 FQDESV, per germline (reference sequence). Here the CDR3 DNA reads TGTGCCAGCAGCTTACCCAGGGGCTTACCCGGGTCCGGGGAGCTGTTTTTT. Protein product: CASSLPRGLPGSGELFF.

The chain uses TRBV15 and TRBJ2-2; no clear D. The CDR3 totals 14 residues. The germline V gene has CDR1 LNHNV and CDR2 YYDKDF (reference sequence). V dropped 1 base and J dropped 6 bases, with 9 bases sitting between them. The CDR3 loop reads CATSRGGSPGELFF. Here the CDR3 DNA reads TGTGCCACCAGCAGAGGCGGTTCTCCCGGGGAGCTGTTTTTT.

The CDR3 loop reads CASSSAWGTEEETQYF. The CDR3 DNA follows: TGTGCCAGCAGCTCCGCATGGGGGACAGAAGAAGAGACCCAGTACTTC. This chain connects TRBV5-6 to TRBJ2-5, with 7 bases identical to TRBD1. The CDR3 totals 16 residues. The J segment lost 3 bases and the V segment lost 3 bases, leaving 11 bases of the junction unmatched. Germline-derived CDR1 and CDR2 are SGHDT and YYEEEE.

The chain recombines TRBV29-1 with TRBJ1-2; D is possibly TRBD1 (6 bases). CDR3 length: 14 residues. The V end lost 6 bases, the J end lost 2 bases, and 16 bases lay between the germline ends. Germline lookup yields CDR1 SQVTM and CDR2 ANQGSEA. CDR3 residues: CSVEDSVKNYGYTF. The CDR3 DNA follows: TGCAGCGTGGAGGACAGCGTTAAAAACTATGGCTACACCTTC.

This clone came up once. The chain combines TRBV5-1 with TRBJ2-7; a possible D gene is TRBD2 (6 bases). The V end lost 6 bases, the J end lost 3 bases, and 19 bases lay between the germline ends. The V gene's germline CDR1 is SGHRS and CDR2 YFSETQ. The CDR3 has 15 amino acids. CDR3 DNA sequence: TGCGCCAGCACCCTTAGGGACTCGGGTGTCTACGAGCAGTACTTC. Amino acids: CASTLRDSGVYEQYF.

V gene TRBV5-1 combines with J gene TRBJ1-1; D is ambiguous. CDR1 and CDR2 (germline): SGHRS, YFSETQ. CDR3 length equals 13 residues. Deletions cut 4 bases from V and 3 bases from J, with 10 bases between. The CDR3 DNA reads as TGCGCCAGCAGCCAGGAACGGTACACTGAAGCTTTCTTT. This translates into CASSQERYTEAFF.

The rearrangement links TRBV5-8 to TRBJ1-2; weak D call: TRBD1 (6 bases). CDR1 is SGHTS and CDR2 is YDEGEE in the germline V gene. V was pared by 4 bases and J by 4 bases, with 11 bases between. The CDR3 consists of 13 residues. The CDR3 loop is CASSRGQFYGYTF. The CDR3 nucleotides are TGTGCCAGCAGCAGAGGACAGTTCTATGGCTACACCTTC.

V and J are TRBV7-9 and TRBJ2-7; 7 positions agree with TRBD2. Germline V gives CDR1 SEHNR, CDR2 FQNEAQ (reference sequence). Trimming cost V 1 base and J 3 bases; bases outside gene matches: 15. CDR3 length equals 18 residues. The CDR3 DNA follows: TGTGCCAGCAGCTTAGAGCGCGGGAGAAAGGGCAATATCTACGAGCAGTACTTC. Its translation: CASSLERGRKGNIYEQYF.

This chain joins TRBV7-6 and TRBJ1-1; 7 nucleotides align to TRBD1. This CDR3 spans 17 amino acids. Germline V gene data show CDR1 as SGHVS and CDR2 as FNYEAQ. The V gene end was trimmed by 0 bases and the J gene end by 4 bases; junction bases not matched to a gene: 11. The CDR3 reads CASSLAASGGEVTEAFF. Written as DNA, the CDR3 is TGTGCCAGCAGCTTAGCGGCTTCAGGGGGAGAAGTCACTGAAGCTTTCTTT.

The chain combines TRBV11-1 with TRBJ2-3, with a tentative D call TRBD2 (7 bases). Germline CDR1 SGHAT, CDR2 FQDESV (reference sequence). This CDR3 region has 16 residues. The ends were cut back, 2 bases at V and 0 bases at J, with 12 bases in the middle. This CDR3 is CASSLYEGGSTDTQYF. The CDR3, as DNA: TGTGCCAGCAGCTTATACGAGGGGGGGAGCACAGATACGCAGTATTTT.

The rearrangement joins TRBV2 to TRBJ2-1; perhaps TRBD2 as D (6 bases). Looked up from germline, CDR1 is SNHLY and CDR2 is FYNNEI. CDR3 size: 15 residues. Trimming pared 7 bases from V and 7 bases from J, leaving 20 bases between. The CDR3 coding sequence is TGTGCCAGCATTTTAACTAGCAAGAGTTGGAATGAGCAGTTCTTC. Translated: CASILTSKSWNEQFF.

The chain couples TRBV5-1 to TRBJ1-2; the D is unclear. This CDR3 is 16 amino acids long. CDR1 is SGHRS, CDR2 YFSETQ, per germline. V dropped 0 bases and J dropped 0 bases, with 12 bases sitting between them. The CDR3 nucleotides read TGCGCCAGCAGCTTGGGGAGCAATCTAGCTAACTATGGCTACACCTTC. Translation gives CASSLGSNLANYGYTF.

The chain recombines TRBV6-6 with TRBJ1-1, with TRBD1 matching over 7 bases. With V trimmed by 6 bases and J by 4 bases, 14 bases remained unmatched. The CDR3 totals 16 residues. The germline V gene encodes CDR1 MNHNY and CDR2 SVGAGI (reference sequence). In DNA, the CDR3 is TGTGCCAGCAGCCTAGGGGCCAACAGGGGAGGCACTGAAGCTTTCTTT. Its protein product is CASSLGANRGGTEAFF.